The next 10 T cell receptor beta chains were all read from a single sample in a study of cytomegalovirus exposure and HLA in healthy donors. PCR primers comprised 60 Vbeta and 13 Jbeta primers. TCRdb keeps only in-frame clones here, not all; method: immunoSEQ multiplex PCR. In the table there are about 130,000 clones, 75% to 85% of which are singletons. Input material: PBMCs. Receptor source: a girl aged 2-10 years in good health and CMV-seronegative.

The V gene is TRBV7-6, the J gene TRBJ1-4; no definite D call. V was clipped by 1 base and J by 8 bases, with 5 bases between them. Germline V gives CDR1 SGHVS, CDR2 FNYEAQ. This CDR3 contains 12 residues. Here the CDR3 reads CASSLVPEKLFF. DNA for the CDR3: TGTGCCAGCAGCTTAGTTCCGGAAAAACTGTTTTTT.

V usage is TRBV29-1 and J usage is TRBJ2-7; the D gene is possibly TRBD1 (6 bases). The CDR3 runs to 14 residues. The V gene's germline CDR1 is SQVTM and CDR2 ANQGSEA. The ends were cut back, 4 bases at V and 1 base at J, with 14 bases in the middle. The CDR3 loop reads CSVVGARQSYEQYF. The DNA for the CDR3 is TGCAGCGTTGTGGGGGCCAGACAGTCCTACGAGCAGTACTTC.

V is TRBV5-5 and J is TRBJ1-1, with a tentative D call TRBD1 (5 bases). Trimming pared 0 bases from V and 8 bases from J, leaving 11 bases between. CDR3 length equals 13 residues. Germline assignment: CDR1 SGHKS and CDR2 YYEKEE (reference sequence). CDR3 DNA: TGTGCCAGCAGCTTGGCAGGGAGGGAGGAAGCTTTCTTT. Encoded protein: CASSLAGREEAFF.

The chain is built from TRBV2 and TRBJ2-7, with D unclear. Germline V lookup: CDR1 SNHLY, CDR2 FYNNEI. The CDR3 is 13 amino acids. Trimming stripped 7 bases from V and 1 base from J, with 11 bases between. The CDR3 DNA follows: TGTGCCAGCAACGCCTTCAGGTCCTACGAGCAGTACTTC. It translates to CASNAFRSYEQYF.

The chain links TRBV25-1 to TRBJ2-3; 8 positions agree with TRBD2. The length of the CDR3 is 13 residues. Germline trimming cut 7 bases from V and 5 bases from J; bases unmatched to any gene: 5. Germline V CDR1 and CDR2: MGHDK, SYGVNS. Here the CDR3 reads CASTGGAGDTQYF. The CDR3 nucleotides are TGTGCCAGCACGGGGGGGGCCGGAGATACGCAGTATTTT.

The chain links TRBV30 to TRBJ1-2; D is uncertain. Trimming stripped 5 bases from V and 3 bases from J, with 7 bases between. In germline, CDR1 is GTSNPN, CDR2 SVGIG (reference sequence). The CDR3 runs 11 residues. The CDR3 region has the DNA TGTGCCTGGGGGAGGGACTATGGCTACACCTTC. Translated, it gives CAWGRDYGYTF.

Remarks on this clone: At one end the junction does not follow the germline gene, possibly because of a read error. This sequence joins TRBV5-4 and TRBJ1-2; possibly TRBD1 for D (6 bases). The CDR3 sequence is 13 residues long. Germline lookup yields CDR1 SGHNT and CDR2 YYREEE (reference sequence). The CDR3 DNA follows: TGTGCCAGCAGCTCCTCAGGGGAAAATGGGTACACCTTC. Translation gives CASSSSGENGYTF. Full variable domain (outside the CDR3, taken from reference TRBV5-4 and TRBJ1-2): ETGVTQSPTHLIKTRGQQVTLRCSSQSGHNTVSWYQQALGQGPQFIFQYYREEENGRGNFPPRFSGLQFPNYSSELNVNALELDDSALYLCASSSSGENGYTFGSGTRLTVV.

This clone was seen once. CDR3 bases: TGTGCCAGCAGCTTTAGGGGTTCCGGGCAAGAGACCCAGTACTTC. Protein sequence: CASSFRGSGQETQYF. The chain employs TRBV11-3 and TRBJ2-5; weak D call: TRBD1 (5 bases). The CDR3 spans 15 residues. Trimming pared 3 bases from V and 2 bases from J, leaving 13 bases between. Germline V CDR1 and CDR2: SGHNT, YENEEA.

With respect to this clone: Other DNA sequences in the sample encode the same CDR3. CDR3: CASRTGSQPQHF. CDR3 bases: TGTGCCAGCAGGACAGGGTCTCAGCCCCAGCATTTT. The chain is built from TRBV28 and TRBJ1-5; 7 positions match TRBD1. V shed 6 bases, J shed 6 bases, and the junction held 2 bases outside the gene matches. Germline-derived CDR1 and CDR2 are MDHEN and SYDVKM. CDR3 length equals 12 residues.

This chain uses TRBV5-4 with TRBJ2-7; 15 bases are shared with TRBD2. The V gene end was trimmed by 5 bases and the J gene end by 2 bases; junction bases not matched to a gene: 5. CDR1 and CDR2 (germline): SGHNT, YYREEE (reference sequence). The CDR3 length is 16 residues. The CDR3 is CASSLGTSGGPYEQYF. The CDR3 DNA reads as TGTGCCAGCAGTCTCGGGACTAGCGGGGGGCCCTACGAGCAGTACTTC. The complete variable domain, with remaining parts taken from reference TRBV5-4 and TRBJ2-7, reads ETGVTQSPTHLIKTRGQQVTLRCSSQSGHNTVSWYQQALGQGPQFIFQYYREEENGRGNFPPRFSGLQFPNYSSELNVNALELDDSALYLCASSLGTSGGPYEQYFGPGTRLTVT.